This T cell receptor (beta chain) was recovered during a study of blood T cell repertoires in COVID-19. Clones were read by immunoSEQ multiplex PCR, and TCRdb kept only the in-frame ones, dropping some. The sample yields 70,000 or so clones, about four fifths seen once. Trimming took 6 bases from V and 5 from J, leaving 13 bases between them. The CDR3 runs 13 residues. This chain joins TRBV12-3 or TRBV12-4 and TRBJ1-1; D might be TRBD1 (6 bases). Sequencing was performed on peripheral blood. The TCR was taken from a human donor in a cohort sampled during active COVID-19. The CDR3 nucleotides are TGTGCCAGCAGCCGAACAGGGTATACTGAAGCTTTCTTT. Translating gives CASSRTGYTEAFF.